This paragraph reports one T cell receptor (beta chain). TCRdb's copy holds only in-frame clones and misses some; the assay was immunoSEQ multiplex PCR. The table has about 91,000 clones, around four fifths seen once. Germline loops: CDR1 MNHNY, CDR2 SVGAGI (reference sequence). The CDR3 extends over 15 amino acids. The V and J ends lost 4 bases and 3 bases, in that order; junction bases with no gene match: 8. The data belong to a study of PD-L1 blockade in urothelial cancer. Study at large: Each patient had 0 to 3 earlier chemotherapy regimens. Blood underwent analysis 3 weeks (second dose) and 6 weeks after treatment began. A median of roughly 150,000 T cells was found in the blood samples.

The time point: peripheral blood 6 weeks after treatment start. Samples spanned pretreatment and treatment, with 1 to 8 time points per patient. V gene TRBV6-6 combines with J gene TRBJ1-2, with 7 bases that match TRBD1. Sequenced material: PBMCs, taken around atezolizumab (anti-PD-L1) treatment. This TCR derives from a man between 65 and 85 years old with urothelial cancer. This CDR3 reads CASSSLRTGDYGYTF. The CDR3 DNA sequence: TGTGCCAGCAGTTCCCTCCGGACAGGCGACTATGGCTACACCTTC.